A single sample gave rise to the 9 T cell receptor beta chains below, sequenced in a study of graft-versus-host responses after intestinal transplantation (dated by TCRdb to about 2021). Intraepithelial and lamina propria lymphocytes were isolated from graft specimens using dithiothreitol, EDTA incubations and collagenase D digestion. Library construction relied on the immunoSEQ multiplex PCR assay. Imported from immuneACCESS, the table was reduced by TCRdb to in-frame sequences with V and J called. These copies leave out some clones; in studies compared against another copy, an unresolved V gene accounts for under half, and the cause of the remainder is not known. The sample profile shows about 3,900 clones; about 82% of them were found once. The ten most abundant clones make up 4.8% of the sample. The specimen was ileum tissue, collected roughly 680 days after intestinal transplant. The receptors originated from a human patient who received an intestinal transplant, so some T cells may come from the graft donor.

The chain joins TRBV19 to TRBJ2-5; D remains ambiguous. Trimming took off 6 bases at V and 5 bases at J, with 16 bases between the two ends. Germline loops: CDR1 LNHDA, CDR2 SQIVND (reference sequence). This CDR3 region has 14 residues. This CDR3 is CASRSTGLVETQYF. CDR3 coding DNA: TGTGCCAGTAGGTCGACCGGGTTGGTGGAGACCCAGTACTTC.

V gene TRBV12-5 combines with J gene TRBJ2-7; maybe TRBD1 (6 bases). In germline, CDR1 is LGHNT, CDR2 FRNRAP. The V end was cut by 6 bases, the J end by 3 bases, with 12 bases between. The CDR3 runs 13 residues. DNA for the CDR3: TGTGCTAGTGGCCCGGGACAAGTCTACGAGCAGTACTTC. It codes for CASGPGQVYEQYF. The variable domain in full, with the rest retrieved from reference TRBV12-5 and TRBJ2-7, is DARVTQTPRHKVTEMGQEVTMRCQPILGHNTVFWYRQTMMQGLELLAYFRNRAPLDDSGMPKDRFSAEMPDATLATLKIQPSEPRDSAVYFCASGPGQVYEQYFGPGTRLTVT.

As regards this clone: Mismatch with germline at one junction end may stem from a read error. The rearrangement uses TRBV9 and TRBJ2-1; TRBD1 aligns across 7 bases. The CDR3 covers 20 residues. Germline assignment: CDR1 SGDLS and CDR2 YYNGEE. CDR3 protein: CAGSVSETGSRGGSYNEQFF. The CDR3 coding sequence is TGTGCCGGCAGCGTATCCGAGACAGGGTCGCGAGGGGGCTCCTACAATGAGCAGTTCTTC.

This chain connects TRBV7-9 to TRBJ2-5, with D perhaps given as TRBD1 or TRBD2 (6 bases each). The J call is in doubt because the DNA end fits TRBJ2-7 better. Germline V gene sequence: CDR1 SEHNR, CDR2 FQNEAQ (reference sequence). The CDR3 is 14 residues long. This CDR3 is CASSFQGRIDEQYF. The CDR3 DNA sequence: TGTGCCAGCAGCTTCCAGGGGAGGATTGACGAGCAGTACTTC.

The rearrangement joins TRBV12-5 to TRBJ1-1; D is perhaps TRBD1 (5 bases). The CDR3 is 15 residues long. Trimming took off 0 bases at V and 5 bases at J, with 13 bases between the two ends. Germline CDR1 reads LGHNT; CDR2 reads FRNRAP. The CDR3 coding sequence is TGTGCTAGTGGTTTGGTACCTCTGGGGGAAACTGAAGCTTTCTTT. Translated: CASGLVPLGETEAFF.

This clone was detected a few times. V gene TRBV6-1 combines with J gene TRBJ2-1; the D gene is possibly TRBD1 (6 bases). The CDR3 has 15 amino acids. Trimming shortened V by 1 base and J by 2 bases, and 9 bases separated the two germline ends. The germline V gene has CDR1 MNHNS and CDR2 SASEGT. The CDR3 region is CASSEVGGAYNEQFF. The CDR3 nucleotides are TGTGCCAGCAGTGAAGTAGGGGGAGCCTACAATGAGCAGTTCTTC.

The V and J genes are TRBV19 and TRBJ2-3; D is unclear. From germline, CDR1 is LNHDA and CDR2 SQIVND (reference sequence). Trimming left V 1 base short and J 4 bases short, with 9 bases between. This CDR3 has 14 amino acids. CDR3 nucleotide sequence: TGTGCCAGTAGTATAGGGGATGGTTCAGATACGCAGTATTTT. This sequence encodes CASSIGDGSDTQYF.

This chain connects TRBV27 to TRBJ2-5; D is undetermined. The DNA end lines up better with TRBJ2-7; the J call may be wrong. The CDR3 length is 13 residues. Germline-derived CDR1 and CDR2 are MNHEY and SMNVEV (reference sequence). The CDR3 loop is CASSLKGPYEQYF. The CDR3, as DNA: TGTGCCAGCAGTTTAAAGGGCCCATACGAGCAGTACTTC.

The chain is built from TRBV7-2 and TRBJ1-5; tentatively, D is TRBD1 (6 bases). This CDR3 region has 15 residues. Trimming took off 2 bases at V and 4 bases at J, with 12 bases between the two ends. Germline assignment: CDR1 SGHTA and CDR2 FQGNSA. CDR3 region: CASSLQGTSNQPQHF. The CDR3 coding sequence is TGTGCCAGCAGCTTACAGGGGACAAGTAATCAGCCCCAGCATTTT.